A selection of T cell receptor beta chains follows, all from one sample in a study of blood T cells in healthy people across ages. TCRdb reprocessed the 5' RACE reads with MiXCR, giving one entry per CDR3 protein. The sample records about 1.4 million distinct CDR3 sequences, roughly 59% being singletons. The material sequenced was blood. All receptors derive from a man aged 18 to 35 in good health. Both conserved end residues are part of each CDR3. D genes are given only for firm matches. Where a row states a size, it is once, few, many or the class of an expanded clone; other rows omit it.

v_gene	j_gene	abundance	d_gene	CDR3nt	CDR3aa
TRBV10-3	TRBJ1-4	-	-	TGTGCCATCGGGGGCCCCCCGGATGAAAAACTGTTTTTT	CAIGGPPDEKLFF
TRBV4-1	TRBJ2-3	-	TRBD1	TGCGCCAGCAGCTGGACAGGGGCCACAGATACGCAGTATTTT	CASSWTGATDTQYF
TRBV25-1	TRBJ2-7	many	TRBD1	TGTGCCAGCAGCCCTACCGTGTGGACAGGTGAAGTCTACGAGCAGTACTTC	CASSPTVWTGEVYEQYF
TRBV27	TRBJ1-2	-	-	TGTGCCAGCAGCCCAGCGAGGTGGGGTGGCTACACCTTC	CASSPARWGGYTF
TRBV5-6	TRBJ2-5	-	-	TGTGCCAGCAGCAAGACAGGTCTGGAGACCCAGTACTTC	CASSKTGLETQYF
TRBV6-2/TRBV6-3	TRBJ1-6	-	-	TGTGCCAGCAGGGTAAGGGGCATAATTTCACCCCTCCACTTT	CASRVRGIISPLHF
TRBV3-1	TRBJ2-3	-	TRBD2	TGTGCCAGCAGCCAAGTACTAACGGGGGGAAATACGCAGTATTTT	CASSQVLTGGNTQYF
TRBV29-1	TRBJ2-3	-	-	TGCAGCGTTAGAGGGGTCTACACAGATACGCAGTATTTT	CSVRGVYTDTQYF
TRBV2	TRBJ2-6	-	-	TGTGCCAGCAGTGAGGATGCAGGGGGGGCCAACGTCCTGACTTTC	CASSEDAGGANVLTF
TRBV6-6	TRBJ2-7	-	-	TGTGCCAGCGGAATGTTGTTATCCCGAGGGATTACGGAGCAGTACTTC	CASGMLLSRGITEQYF
TRBV20-1	TRBJ2-7	-	TRBD2	TGCAGGGCGACTAGCGGCGACTACGAGCAGTACTTC	CRATSGDYEQYF
TRBV6-5	TRBJ2-5	few	-	TGTGCCAGCAGTCGGAAGACGTGGGAGACCCAGTACTTC	CASSRKTWETQYF
TRBV6-6	TRBJ2-7	once	TRBD1	TGTGCCAGCAGTTCCCATAACGCCGGGACAGGGGTCTACGAGCAGTACTTC	CASSSHNAGTGVYEQYF
TRBV7-6	TRBJ2-3	-	TRBD1	TGTGCCAGCAGTTCATTATCACAGGGGGCCATAACAGATACGCAGTATTTT	CASSSLSQGAITDTQYF
TRBV12-3/TRBV12-4	TRBJ1-5	-	-	TGTGCCAGCAGTCTAAACGCCCCCAATCAGCCCCAGCATTTT	CASSLNAPNQPQHF
TRBV7-2	TRBJ1-6	-	-	TGTGCCTGCAGATTGTGGAGCTCCTATAATTCACCCCTCCACTTT	CACRLWSSYNSPLHF
TRBV27	TRBJ1-6	-	-	TGTGCCAGCAGTTTTCAGGGTGGCGGCTATAATTCACCCCTCCACTTT	CASSFQGGGYNSPLHF
TRBV5-1	TRBJ2-5	-	-	TGCGCCAGCAGCTTGGACGGTGTGGGGCCAGAGACCCAGTACTTC	CASSLDGVGPETQYF
TRBV2	TRBJ2-6	-	-	TGTGCCAGCTTGGAGGGAGCCTTACGAGACAGGGCTGGGGCCAACGTCCTGACTTTC	CASLEGALRDRAGANVLTF